This T cell receptor beta chain was sequenced in a study of cytomegalovirus exposure and HLA in healthy donors. Whole-study findings and limits: Later work found that TCR association rates differed between HLA loci; DRB1 had the most and HLA-C the fewest. Cytomegalovirus association was listed for approximately 160 TCR beta chains.

Of note for this clone: Antigen: not known.

Looked up from germline, CDR1 is MNHNY and CDR2 is SVGAGI (reference sequence). The length of the CDR3 is 15 residues. Trimming cost V 2 bases and J 5 bases; bases outside gene matches: 7. Primers: 60 Vbeta forward and 13 Jbeta reverse. Method: immunoSEQ multiplex PCR; TCRdb's copy keeps in-frame clones and lacks some. The sample lists approximately 79,000 clones, about three quarters occurring once. The sequence was obtained from a boy between 10 and 17 years old in good health and CMV-seronegative. The V gene is TRBV6-6, the J gene TRBJ1-2, with TRBD1 identical over 8 bases. The material sequenced was PBMCs. This CDR3 reads CASSYQGTGSYGYTF. As DNA, the CDR3 is TGTGCCAGCAGTTACCAGGGGACAGGTTCTTATGGCTACACCTTC.